What follows is one T cell receptor beta chain and its context. The CDR3 has 15 amino acids. J gave up 6 bases and V 6 bases, and 10 bases lay outside the gene matches. Germline V gene data show CDR1 as MNHNS and CDR2 as SASEGT. The primer mix had 60 Vbeta and 13 Jbeta primers. Clones were read by immunoSEQ multiplex PCR, and TCRdb kept only the in-frame ones, dropping some. In all, the sample yields about 200,000 clones. This entry is derived from a study of cytomegalovirus exposure and HLA in healthy donors. Material: PBMCs. The sequence came from a girl aged 2-10 years in good health and CMV-seropositive. The rearrangement uses TRBV6-1 and TRBJ2-1, with 8 bases fitting TRBD2. The CDR3, as DNA: TGTGCCAGCAGCCTGGGACTAGGTTGGGGCAATGAGCAGTTCTTC. Translation: CASSLGLGWGNEQFF.